Listed below are T cell receptor beta chains from one sample, sequenced in a study of shared clonotypes between healthy human individuals. The repertoire was sequenced with immunoSEQ multiplex PCR; TCRdb's copy has only in-frame clones and lacks some. The sample yields over 750,000 clones, around 96% seen once. Sequencing input: naive CD8+ T cells sorted from blood. Every receptor here comes from a man aged 30 to 39 in good health. CDR3s include the opening cysteine and the closing phenylalanine or tryptophan. Fields, in order: V gene, D gene, clone size, J gene, CDR3 protein, CDR3 DNA. The D gene is left open where the match is weak. Expanded clones are given a class, and other clones once, few, many or no size at all.

TRBV7-9	TRBD1	.	TRBJ1-1	CASSLGDRAFF	TGTGCCAGCAGCTTAGGGGACAGAGCTTTCTTT
TRBV5-6	TRBD2	.	TRBJ2-7	CASASGLHDEQYF	TGTGCCAGCGCTAGCGGGCTTCATGACGAGCAGTACTTC
TRBV28	TRBD1	.	TRBJ1-1	CASHGTAFMNTEAFF	TGTGCCAGCCATGGGACAGCCTTCATGAACACTGAAGCTTTCTTT
TRBV28	.	.	TRBJ1-5	CATNPGTNYQPQHF	TGTGCCACAAATCCCGGGACAAACTATCAGCCCCAGCATTTT
TRBV4-1	TRBD2	.	TRBJ2-3	CASSPRLAGSTDTQYF	TGCGCCAGCAGCCCGAGACTAGCGGGTTCCACAGATACGCAGTATTTT
TRBV9	TRBD1	.	TRBJ1-2	CASSVSGGPNYGYTF	TGTGCCAGCAGCGTATCAGGGGGACCCAACTATGGCTACACCTTC
TRBV27	.	.	TRBJ1-1	CASRKFSMNTEAFF	TGTGCCAGCAGGAAATTCAGTATGAACACTGAAGCTTTCTTT
TRBV29-1	.	.	TRBJ2-2	CSVVTENTGELFF	TGCAGCGTTGTGACTGAGAACACCGGGGAGCTGTTTTTT
TRBV13	.	.	TRBJ2-1	CASSSANVPYNEQFF	TGTGCCAGCAGCTCCGCAAATGTCCCTTACAATGAGCAGTTCTTC
TRBV4-1	TRBD1	.	TRBJ2-7	CASSQALPDRGNDEQYF	TGCGCCAGCAGCCAAGCCCTCCCGGACAGGGGTAACGACGAGCAGTACTTC
TRBV7-7	.	.	TRBJ2-5	CASSLRALGLQETQYF	TGTGCTAGCAGCTTACGGGCTCTCGGACTTCAAGAGACCCAGTACTTC
TRBV7-9	.	.	TRBJ2-7	CASSSYETGIYEQYF	TGTGCCAGCAGCTCTTATGAGACAGGTATCTACGAGCAGTACTTC
TRBV6-1	TRBD1	once	TRBJ2-7	CASSEDRTGSYEQYF	TGTGCCAGCAGTGAAGATAGGACAGGGTCCTACGAGCAGTACTTC
TRBV15	.	.	TRBJ1-5	CATSRDVTSIPQHF	TGTGCCACCAGCAGAGATGTCACCTCCATACCCCAGCATTTT
TRBV9	TRBD2	.	TRBJ2-5	CASGGALAGAEETQYF	TGTGCCAGCGGCGGGGCGCTAGCGGGAGCGGAGGAGACCCAGTACTTC
TRBV7-2	.	.	TRBJ1-1	CASRGQLNTEAFF	TGTGCCAGCAGAGGACAGTTGAACACTGAAGCTTTCTTT
TRBV10-2	.	once	TRBJ2-1	CASSEVGTNNEQFF	TGCGCCAGCAGTGAGGTCGGGACCAACAATGAGCAGTTCTTC
TRBV11-2	.	.	TRBJ1-1	CASSLELNTEAFF	TGTGCCAGCAGTCTAGAGTTGAACACTGAAGCTTTCTTT
TRBV2	.	.	TRBJ1-2	CASAGHGYTF	TGTGCCAGCGCGGGACATGGCTACACCTTC
TRBV14	TRBD2	.	TRBJ2-3	CASSPGTSGITDTQYF	TGTGCCAGCAGTCCCGGGACTAGCGGGATTACAGATACGCAGTATTTT
TRBV7-2	TRBD1	.	TRBJ2-7	CASSRGGPQTYEQYF	TGTGCCAGCAGCCGAGGGGGCCCACAAACCTACGAGCAGTACTTC
TRBV29-1	.	.	TRBJ1-4	CSVYDSSGGANEKLFF	TGCAGCGTTTATGACTCTTCCGGGGGTGCGAATGAAAAACTGTTTTTT
TRBV5-1	.	.	TRBJ2-5	CASRRRGVQETQYF	TGCGCCAGCAGGAGGAGAGGGGTCCAAGAGACCCAGTACTTC
TRBV11-2	TRBD1	.	TRBJ2-1	CASSPRDRGYNEQFF	TGTGCCAGCAGCCCCCGGGACAGGGGGTACAATGAGCAGTTCTTC
TRBV15	.	.	TRBJ1-1	CATSSVVRVNTEAFF	TGTGCCACCAGCAGCGTGGTCCGGGTGAACACTGAAGCTTTCTTT
TRBV30	.	.	TRBJ2-3	CAWSAVAAADTQYF	TGTGCCTGGAGTGCGGTAGCAGCTGCAGATACGCAGTATTTT
TRBV6-5	.	.	TRBJ2-3	CASSYHDEISTDTQYF	TGTGCCAGCAGTTACCACGACGAAATATCCACAGATACGCAGTATTTT
TRBV29-1	.	once	TRBJ1-2	CSVGQENNPSYNGYTF	TGCAGCGTTGGACAGGAAAACAACCCGAGTTACAATGGCTACACCTTC
TRBV4-1	TRBD2	.	TRBJ2-3	CASSQEVAGRTDTQYF	TGCGCCAGCAGCCAAGAAGTAGCGGGCAGGACAGATACGCAGTATTTT
TRBV27	.	.	TRBJ2-1	CASSLGGREQFF	TGTGCCAGCAGTTTAGGGGGACGTGAGCAGTTCTTC
TRBV7-9	.	.	TRBJ1-2	CASSLNPRYGYTF	TGTGCCAGCAGCTTAAACCCTCGCTATGGCTACACCTTC
TRBV11-2	.	.	TRBJ1-4	CASSALTVDHEKLFF	TGTGCCAGCAGCGCACTGACAGTGGACCATGAAAAACTGTTTTTT
TRBV5-1	.	.	TRBJ1-1	CASSLALGMNTEAFF	TGCGCCAGCAGCCTAGCTCTGGGAATGAACACTGAAGCTTTCTTT
TRBV7-2	.	.	TRBJ2-7	CASSLEASVSYEQYF	TGTGCCAGCAGCTTAGAGGCTAGCGTCTCCTACGAGCAGTACTTC
TRBV7-2	TRBD1	.	TRBJ2-3	CASSPPPGQGWGLTDTQYF	TGTGCCAGCAGCCCGCCACCGGGACAGGGATGGGGGCTCACAGATACGCAGTATTTT
TRBV29-1	.	.	TRBJ2-7	CSVEKSESSYEQYF	TGCAGCGTTGAAAAAAGCGAGAGCTCCTACGAGCAGTACTTC
TRBV10-3	.	.	TRBJ2-2	CAISEPRWEKGRLTGELFF	TGTGCCATCAGTGAGCCGCGGTGGGAAAAGGGGCGCCTCACCGGGGAGCTGTTTTTT
TRBV27	.	.	TRBJ2-7	CASSLFNSEGREQYF	TGTGCCAGCAGTTTATTTAACTCGGAGGGTCGCGAGCAGTACTTC
TRBV2	.	.	TRBJ1-1	CASSDLGRAGGTEAFF	TGTGCCAGCAGTGATCTGGGGCGGGCCGGGGGGACTGAAGCTTTCTTT
TRBV7-6	.	.	TRBJ2-7	CASSLQFGWDEQYF	TGTGCCAGCAGCTTACAGTTCGGTTGGGACGAGCAGTACTTC